The clone carrying this T cell receptor beta chain was seen a handful of times. The sample is drawn from a study of memory CD8 T cells in hepatitis C reinfection. Time point meaning: peak reinfection, 3 to 8 weeks after reinfection detection. The sorted cells went straight to TCR sequencing with no prior in vitro expansion. The CDR3 runs 16 residues. The J segment lost 6 bases and the V segment lost 4 bases, leaving 10 bases of the junction unmatched. Germline values: CDR1 MGHRA, CDR2 YSYEKL. Clones were read by immunoSEQ multiplex PCR, and TCRdb kept only the in-frame ones, dropping some. The sample holds under 50,000 clones; around nine tenths are singletons and the top ten take under 1.5%.

Sequenced input: naive CD8+ T cells sorted from blood. The chain combines TRBV4-1 with TRBJ2-1; 9 nucleotides match TRBD2. The receptor's source is a man younger than 30 with hepatitis C virus infection. The CDR3 loop reads CASSPLAGGPSNEQFF. The CDR3 DNA reads TGCGCCAGCAGCCCTCTGGCGGGAGGGCCGAGCAATGAGCAGTTCTTC.